The clone carrying this T cell receptor beta chain was found many times. Its antigen is as yet unknown. CDR3 length equals 16 residues. V gave up 6 bases and J gave up 3 bases; unmatched junction bases: 10. Germline V gene data show CDR1 as ENHRY and CDR2 as SYGVKD. The data stem from a study of read filtering for tumor transcriptome and immune sequencing. Study context: 8 patients were R-ISS I, roughly 15 were R-ISS II, six or seven were R-ISS III. Transcriptome libraries were built from DNase-treated RNA. RNA-seq yielded only roughly 75 to 1,300 TCR reads, IR-seq about 4 to 10.27 million.

General study points: The CD138-negative fraction was mixed bone marrow immune cells, not pure T cells.

This library used roughly 400 ng RNA and molecular barcoded adaptors spanning alpha/delta and beta/gamma chains. TCRdb redid the calling of the reads with MiXCR, one entry per CDR3 protein. The table records more than 55,000 distinct CDR3 sequences, roughly 19% of them present only once. What was sequenced was a population of CD138-negative cells sorted from bone marrow. The receptor was isolated from a donor at least 40 years old with multiple myeloma. The chain joins TRBV10-3 to TRBJ2-2, with 7 bases lining up with TRBD1. CDR3 amino acids: CAISDTTGADTGELFF. The CDR3 DNA reads as TGTGCCATCAGCGATACCACAGGGGCAGACACCGGGGAGCTGTTTTTT.